The clone carrying this T cell receptor (beta chain) came up a few times. The antigen remains unidentified. This specimen comes from a study of PD-L1 blockade in urothelial cancer. For the study at large: Prior exposure to chemotherapy in patients amounted to 0 to 3 regimens received. Blood was evaluated 3 weeks (second dose) and 6 weeks after therapy began.

Each PCR reaction had synthetic TCR analog templates spiked into it. Method: immunoSEQ multiplex PCR; TCRdb's copy keeps in-frame clones and lacks some. This sample has about 110,000 clones, with 70% to 85% found just once. Findings of the study overall: In blood sampled pretreatment, TCR clonality below the median predicted better survival.

CDR3 length: 12 amino acids. From germline, CDR1 is SEHNR and CDR2 FQNEAQ (reference sequence). Trimming removed 3 bases from V and 8 bases from J, with 10 bases in between. Material: PBMCs, obtained around atezolizumab (anti-PD-L1) treatment. The chain has TRBV7-9 and TRBJ1-2; D is undetermined. This sequence was found in a man aged 50 to 60 with urothelial cancer. The CDR3 spells CASSFDRLGYTF. Here the CDR3 DNA reads TGTGCCAGCAGCTTTGATCGGTTGGGCTACACCTTC. Supplemented by reference TRBV7-9 and TRBJ1-2, the full variable domain reads DTGVSQNPRHKITKRGQNVTFRCDPISEHNRLYWYRQTLGQGPEFLTYFQNEAQLEKSRLLSDRFSAERPKGSFSTLEIQRTEQGDSAMYLCASSFDRLGYTFGSGTRLTVV.